This T cell receptor (beta chain) derives from a study of T cells in Graves' hyperthyroidism and ophthalmopathy. Authors of the study amplified TCR beta CDR3 regions from RNA transcripts. The primer set for the first-round RT-PCR of the TCR CDR3 was HTBI. In TCRdb, the multiplex PCR reads were re-called with MiXCR into one record per CDR3 protein. Of over 150,000 distinct CDR3 sequences in the sample, around 17% were seen once. No ophthalmopathy progression within 18 months constituted stable Graves' hyperthyroidism. Thyroid ultrasound and orbital computed tomography, with clinical symptoms and serum thyroxine and TRAb, informed diagnoses. The sample taken for sequencing was blood. The receptor was isolated from a woman aged 45-59 years with Graves' hyperthyroidism.

CDR3 DNA sequence: TGTGCCAGCAGTGAATCGGGAACAGATACGCAGTATTTT. Its protein is CASSESGTDTQYF. The chain uses TRBV25-1 and TRBJ2-3, with D possibly TRBD2 on 5 matching bases. Trimming cost V 1 base and J 3 bases, with 5 bases left between them. Germline-derived CDR1 and CDR2 are MGHDK and SYGVNS. The CDR3 spans 13 residues. Full variable domain (remainder filled in from reference TRBV25-1 and TRBJ2-3): EADIYQTPRYLVIGTGKKITLECSQTMGHDKMYWYQQDPGMELHLIHYSYGVNSTEKGDLSSESTVSRIRTEHFPLTLESARPSHTSQYLCASSESGTDTQYFGPGTRLTVL.